Listed here are 26 T cell receptor beta chains from one sample, sequenced in a study of patients and donors after allogeneic stem cell transplantation (dated by TCRdb to about 2020). The library relied on RT-PCR. Instrument on record: NextSeq 550. TCRdb reanalyzed the raw reads on its own, using fastp at Q25 for trimming and MiXCR for clone calling, and kept in-frame beta chains. Records with the same CDR3 protein are collapsed into one entry carrying the most frequent genes and DNA. The sample data list hundreds of thousands of distinct CDR3 sequences, and 13% to 15% of these were observed just once. Of the sample, about 9.9% falls within the top ten clones. The sequenced sample was blood, either unsorted or a sorted T cell fraction (not recorded which). These TCRs come from a human donor who was either an allogeneic HSCT recipient or a stem cell or donor lymphocyte infusion donor (not recorded which). It is not recorded whose cells these are; they may come from a transplant donor.

The rearrangement links TRBV2 to TRBJ1-5; tentative D call: TRBD1 (5 bases). The CDR3 is 15 amino acids. The ends were cut back, 6 bases at V and 4 bases at J, with 16 bases in the middle. CDR1 SNHLY and CDR2 FYNNEI come from the germline V gene. The CDR3 region is CASSPGRTTNQPQHF. The CDR3 coding sequence is TGTGCCAGCAGCCCGGGACGGACAACGAATCAGCCCCAGCATTTT.

At least ten counts were recorded for this clonotype. The CDR3 loop reads CASSYPDERDTIYF. The CDR3 DNA is TGTGCCAGCAGTTACCCGGACGAGAGGGACACCATATATTTT. V and J are TRBV6-2 or TRBV6-3 and TRBJ1-3; D call uncertain. The CDR3 runs to 14 residues. Looked up from germline, CDR1 is MNHEY and CDR2 is SVGEGT. V lost 2 bases to trimming and J lost 8 bases, with 13 bases between them.

The J gene is TRBJ1-2, the V gene TRBV12-3 or TRBV12-4; 8 bases are a match to TRBD1. V gave up 6 bases and J gave up 4 bases; unmatched junction bases: 1. The length of the CDR3 is 12 residues. The CDR3 reads CASRGTGYGYTF. In DNA form, the CDR3 reads TGTGCCAGCAGAGGGACAGGCTATGGCTACACCTTC.

The chain uses TRBV12-3 or TRBV12-4 and TRBJ1-6; 7 bases match TRBD1. CDR3 length: 14 amino acids. V lost 4 bases and J lost 10; bases outside the gene matches: 7. Here the CDR3 DNA reads TGTGCCAGCAGTTCGAGGGGGCAGAGCTCACCCCTCCACTTT. It specifies CASSSRGQSSPLHF.

The genes are TRBV12-3 or TRBV12-4 and TRBJ2-5; the D gene is possibly TRBD1 (6 bases). The V and J ends lost 5 bases and 9 bases respectively, with 16 bases between them. The CDR3 has 13 residues. The CDR3 DNA is TGTGCCAGCAGTCCCACAGGGTCAATGGCCCAGTACTTC. Protein product: CASSPTGSMAQYF.

This clonotype came up many times. The chain combines TRBV4-1 with TRBJ2-7; 8 bases fit TRBD2. V dropped 0 bases and J dropped 4; count of bases not matched to a gene: 5. Germline V lookup: CDR1 MGHRA, CDR2 YSYEKL. This CDR3 region has 15 residues. The CDR3 DNA reads as TGCGCCAGCAGCCAAGATGCAGCGGGAGTTTACGAGCAGTACTTC. This sequence encodes CASSQDAAGVYEQYF.

The chain recombines TRBV7-2 with TRBJ2-1; 7 bases match TRBD2. The CDR3 totals 17 residues. The V segment lost 5 bases and the J segment 0 bases; nucleotides outside the gene matches: 10. The germline CDR1 and CDR2 sequences are SGHTA and FQGNSA. The CDR3 DNA reads TGTGCCAGCAGCCTGACCGGGGCGGGAGCCTCCTACAATGAGCAGTTCTTC. Translating it yields CASSLTGAGASYNEQFF. The whole variable domain, remainder taken from reference TRBV7-2 and TRBJ2-1, is GAGVSQSPSNKVTEKGKDVELRCDPISGHTALYWYRQSLGQGLEFLIYFQGNSAPDKSGLPSDRFSAERTGGSVSTLTIQRTQQEDSAVYLCASSLTGAGASYNEQFFGPGTRLTVL.

This clonotype turned up a few times. The V call is TRBV15, the J call TRBJ1-2; D call uncertain. Trimming pared 0 bases from V and 0 bases from J, leaving 8 bases between. The CDR3 spans 15 residues. Germline-derived CDR1 and CDR2 are LNHNV and YYDKDF (reference sequence). In nucleotides, the CDR3 is TGTGCCACCAGCAGAGATCTTGGGACTAACTATGGCTACACCTTC. Translation: CATSRDLGTNYGYTF.

In this sample, this clonotype turned up a few times. The chain joins TRBV11-3 to TRBJ2-4; D is ambiguous. CDR3 length equals 13 residues. The germline V gene encodes CDR1 SGHNT and CDR2 YENEEA. Deletions cut 2 bases from V and 3 bases from J, with 5 bases between. CDR3 residues: CASSLRGKNIQYF. CDR3 in DNA: TGTGCCAGCAGCTTACGAGGCAAAAACATTCAGTACTTC. The full variable domain, with the rest looked up from reference TRBV11-3 and TRBJ2-4, is EAGVVQSPRYKIIEKKQPVAFWCNPISGHNTLYWYLQNLGQGPELLIRYENEEAVDDSQLPKDRFSAERLKGVDSTLKIQPAELGDSAVYLCASSLRGKNIQYFGAGTRLSVL.

This chain uses TRBV7-3 with TRBJ2-3; D is unclear. The CDR3 is 16 residues long. Germline assignment: CDR1 SGHTA and CDR2 FQGTGA. Trimming removed 4 bases at V and 2 bases at J, with 16 bases between. The CDR3 loop is CASSSFGFQNTDTQYF. CDR3 nucleotide sequence: TGTGCCAGCAGCTCTTTCGGGTTTCAAAACACAGATACGCAGTATTTT.

This clonotype came up many times. The rearrangement joins TRBV6-6 to TRBJ2-5; no definite D call. V was clipped by 1 base and J by 5 bases, with 2 bases between them. This CDR3 contains 11 residues. Germline V lookup: CDR1 MNHNY, CDR2 SVGAGI (reference sequence). CDR3 protein: CASSYFETQYF. The CDR3 DNA sequence: TGTGCCAGCAGTTACTTTGAGACCCAGTACTTC.

This clonotype has a count of ten or more. This chain joins TRBV7-2 and TRBJ1-2; D is perhaps TRBD1 (5 bases). CDR1 and CDR2 (germline): SGHTA, FQGNSA. V gave up 5 bases and J gave up 6 bases, with 22 bases separating them. CDR3 length: 16 amino acids. This CDR3 is CASSRDVVGGPHGYTF. The CDR3 nucleotides are TGTGCCAGCAGCCGTGATGTGGTCGGGGGACCCCATGGCTACACCTTC. Variable domain in full (rest from reference TRBV7-2 and TRBJ1-2): GAGVSQSPSNKVTEKGKDVELRCDPISGHTALYWYRQSLGQGLEFLIYFQGNSAPDKSGLPSDRFSAERTGGSVSTLTIQRTQQEDSAVYLCASSRDVVGGPHGYTFGSGTRLTVV.

The gene calls are TRBV6-2 or TRBV6-3 and TRBJ2-5; the D call may be TRBD1 or TRBD2 (5 bases each). The CDR3 consists of 13 residues. In germline, CDR1 is MNHEY, CDR2 SVGEGT. The ends were cut back, 10 bases at V and 1 base at J, with 13 bases in the middle. CDR3 residues: CAISQGVQETQYF. The CDR3 coding sequence is TGTGCCATCTCTCAGGGAGTCCAAGAGACCCAGTACTTC.

This clonotype was seen many times. The gene calls are TRBV20-1 and TRBJ2-7; possible D gene TRBD2, 5 bases. This CDR3 spans 13 amino acids. V dropped 3 bases and J dropped 2 bases, with 11 bases sitting between them. Germline V gene data show CDR1 as DFQATT and CDR2 as SNEGSKA (reference sequence). The CDR3 DNA sequence: TGCAGTGCTAGTCCGGGGTTAGCCTACGAGCAGTACTTC. Its translation is CSASPGLAYEQYF.

The chain is built from TRBV6-1 and TRBJ1-2, with D perhaps matching TRBD1 (6 bases). Trimming left V 5 bases short and J 7 bases short, with 17 bases between. Germline V gene lookup returns CDR1 MNHNS and CDR2 SASEGT. This CDR3 region has 14 residues. CDR3 bases: TGTGCCAGCAGTCCGAAACAGGGATTTGGTGGCTACACCTTC. Its protein is CASSPKQGFGGYTF.

The chain combines TRBV12-5 with TRBJ2-7; D remains unclear. This CDR3 has 12 amino acids. Trimming pared 0 bases from V and 3 bases from J, leaving 3 bases between. Germline values: CDR1 LGHNT, CDR2 FRNRAP. The CDR3 spells CASGLVRYEQYF. In DNA form, the CDR3 reads TGTGCTAGTGGTTTGGTACGCTACGAGCAGTACTTC. Variable domain in full (rest from reference TRBV12-5 and TRBJ2-7): DARVTQTPRHKVTEMGQEVTMRCQPILGHNTVFWYRQTMMQGLELLAYFRNRAPLDDSGMPKDRFSAEMPDATLATLKIQPSEPRDSAVYFCASGLVRYEQYFGPGTRLTVT.

This clonotype was seen at least ten times. This chain uses TRBV6-2 or TRBV6-3 with TRBJ2-7; 8 nucleotides line up with TRBD2. The V gene's germline CDR1 is MNHEY and CDR2 SVGEGT. CDR3 size: 14 residues. V shed 6 bases and J 2 bases; nucleotides not matched to a gene: 6. The CDR3 loop reads CASSLGLGTYEQYF. The CDR3 DNA sequence: TGTGCCAGCAGCTTGGGACTAGGCACCTACGAGCAGTACTTC.

The chain has TRBV29-1 and TRBJ1-1; a possible D gene is TRBD1 (6 bases). Germline CDR1 and CDR2: SQVTM and ANQGSEA. This CDR3 is 15 amino acids long. Trimming cost V 8 bases and J 5 bases, with 24 bases left between them. In DNA form, the CDR3 reads TGCAGCCTTAAACTTCAGGGGAGTGGAATGACTGAAGCTTTCTTT. This translates into CSLKLQGSGMTEAFF. The full variable domain, its missing parts supplied by reference TRBV29-1 and TRBJ1-1, is SAVISQKPSRDICQRGTSLTIQCQVDSQVTMMFWYRQQPGQSLTLIATANQGSEATYESGFVIDKFPISRPNLTFSTLTVSNMSPEDSSIYLCSLKLQGSGMTEAFFGQGTRLTVV.

The table lists this clonotype with many counts. The chain joins TRBV4-3 to TRBJ1-1; no clear D. This CDR3 is built from 15 residues. V was pared by 0 bases and J by 4 bases, with 12 bases between. Germline lookup yields CDR1 LGHNA and CDR2 YSLEER. CDR3 sequence: CASSQEMRVSTEAFF. In DNA, the CDR3 is TGCGCCAGCAGCCAAGAAATGAGGGTATCCACTGAAGCTTTCTTT.

Only a few counts were recorded for this clonotype. The rearrangement links TRBV29-1 to TRBJ2-7; perhaps TRBD1 as D (7 bases). Germline assignment: CDR1 SQVTM and CDR2 ANQGSEA. V gave up 7 bases and J gave up 6 bases, with 19 bases separating them. This CDR3 is 13 amino acids long. The DNA of the CDR3 is TGCAGCGCAAATACAGGAGGGGGCCTCGAGCAGTACTTC. Its translation is CSANTGGGLEQYF.

This chain connects TRBV7-9 to TRBJ1-2; TRBD1 matches 8 bases. The germline V gene encodes CDR1 SEHNR and CDR2 FQNEAQ (reference sequence). V dropped 1 base and J dropped 1; count of bases not matched to a gene: 2. The CDR3 has 15 amino acids. Here the CDR3 reads CASSLETGDNYGYTF. The CDR3 DNA reads as TGTGCCAGCAGCTTAGAGACAGGGGATAACTATGGCTACACCTTC.

This clonotype occurred a few times. The chain couples TRBV7-7 to TRBJ2-2; the D gene could be TRBD1 or TRBD2 (5 bases each). With 5 bases removed from V and 4 bases from J, the gap between germline ends came to 14 bases. Germline V gene lookup returns CDR1 SSHAT and CDR2 FNYEAQ (reference sequence). The CDR3 has 15 residues. The CDR3 is CASSRGQGSTGELFF. The CDR3 DNA reads as TGTGCCAGCAGCCGAGGGCAGGGTAGCACCGGGGAGCTGTTTTTT.

The chain carries TRBV6-6 and TRBJ1-5; tentatively, D is TRBD1 (5 bases). The CDR3 loop spans 11 amino acids. CDR1 and CDR2 (germline): MNHNY, SVGAGI (reference sequence). Trimming took off 5 bases at V and 8 bases at J, with 7 bases between the two ends. CDR3 residues: CASSRGEPQHF. Written as DNA, the CDR3 is TGTGCCAGCAGTCGGGGGGAGCCCCAGCATTTT.

This clonotype was observed once. The chain uses TRBV30 and TRBJ1-5, with 7 nucleotides matching TRBD1. V was clipped by 1 base and J by 6 bases; unmatched bases: 9. Germline lookup yields CDR1 GTSNPN and CDR2 SVGIG (reference sequence). The CDR3 contains 15 residues. DNA of the CDR3: TGTGCCTGGAGTGGCACAAAGGGGGCGGTTCAGCCCCAGCATTTT. This codes for CAWSGTKGAVQPQHF.

This clonotype was seen a few times. The rearrangement links TRBV14 to TRBJ2-2; 8 bases are a match to TRBD1. V shed 3 bases, J shed 5 bases, and the junction held 20 bases outside the gene matches. CDR1 is SGHDN, CDR2 FVKESK, per germline. CDR3 length: 20 residues. This CDR3 is CASSQRRSRQGASRTGELFF. CDR3 bases: TGTGCCAGCAGCCAGAGAAGATCGAGGCAGGGGGCGAGTAGGACCGGGGAGCTGTTTTTT.

The chain employs TRBV5-6 and TRBJ2-5, with 7 bases matching TRBD2. From germline, CDR1 is SGHDT and CDR2 YYEEEE. CDR3 length: 18 residues. With 0 bases clipped from V and 1 base from J, the junction kept 12 bases outside the gene matches. The CDR3 is CASSLVGGEREPQETQYF. Written as DNA, the CDR3 is TGTGCCAGCAGCTTGGTCGGGGGTGAGCGGGAACCCCAAGAGACCCAGTACTTC. Full variable domain (outside the CDR3, taken from reference TRBV5-6 and TRBJ2-5): DAGVTQSPTHLIKTRGQQVTLRCSPKSGHDTVSWYQQALGQGPQFIFQYYEEEERQRGNFPDRFSGHQFPNYSSELNVNALLLGDSALYLCASSLVGGEREPQETQYFGPGTRLLVL.